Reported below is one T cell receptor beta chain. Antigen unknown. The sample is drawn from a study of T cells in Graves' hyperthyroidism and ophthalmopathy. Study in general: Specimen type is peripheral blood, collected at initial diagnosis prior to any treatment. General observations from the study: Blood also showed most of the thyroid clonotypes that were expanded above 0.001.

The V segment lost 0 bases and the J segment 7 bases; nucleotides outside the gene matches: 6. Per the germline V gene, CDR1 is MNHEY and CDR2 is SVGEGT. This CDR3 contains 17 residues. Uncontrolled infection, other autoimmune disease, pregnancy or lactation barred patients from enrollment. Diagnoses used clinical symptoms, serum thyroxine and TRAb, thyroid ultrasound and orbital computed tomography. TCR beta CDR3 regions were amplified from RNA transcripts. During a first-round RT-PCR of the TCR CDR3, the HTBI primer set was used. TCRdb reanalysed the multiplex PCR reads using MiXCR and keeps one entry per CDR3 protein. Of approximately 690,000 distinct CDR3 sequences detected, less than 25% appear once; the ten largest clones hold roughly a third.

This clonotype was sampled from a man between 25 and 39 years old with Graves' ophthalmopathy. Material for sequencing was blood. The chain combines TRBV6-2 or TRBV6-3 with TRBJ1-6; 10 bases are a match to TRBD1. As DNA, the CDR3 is TGTGCCAGCAGTTACTCCGATCCGGGACAGGGGAATTCACCCCTCCACTTT. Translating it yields CASSYSDPGQGNSPLHF.